One sample yielded the 31 T cell receptor beta chains listed below, sequenced in a study of cytomegalovirus exposure and HLA in healthy donors. Method: immunoSEQ multiplex PCR; TCRdb's copy keeps in-frame clones and lacks some. The sample consists of 200,000 to 250,000 clones, roughly 84% of them appearing once. Input material: PBMCs. These receptors originate from a woman under 30 in good health and CMV-seropositive.

The V call is TRBV5-1, the J call TRBJ2-5, with D maybe TRBD1 (6 bases). CDR1 and CDR2 (germline): SGHRS, YFSETQ. This CDR3 has 15 residues. V lost 3 bases to trimming and J lost 0 bases, with 12 bases between them. CDR3 sequence (DNA): TGCGCCAGCAGCTGGGGACACACGTACCAAGAGACCCAGTACTTC. Translating gives CASSWGHTYQETQYF. Variable domain in full (rest from reference TRBV5-1 and TRBJ2-5): KAGVTQTPRYLIKTRGQQVTLSCSPISGHRSVSWYQQTPGQGLQFLFEYFSETQRNKGNFPGRFSGRQFSNSRSEMNVSTLELGDSALYLCASSWGHTYQETQYFGPGTRLLVL.

V is TRBV4-1 and J is TRBJ1-2; 10 bases fit TRBD1. V was pared by 1 base and J by 6 bases, with 8 bases of the junction left unmatched. Germline V gene sequence: CDR1 MGHRA, CDR2 YSYEKL. The CDR3 extends over 16 amino acids. CDR3 protein: CASSQAGTGEVHGYTF. In DNA, the CDR3 is TGCGCCAGCAGCCAAGCCGGGACAGGGGAAGTCCATGGCTACACCTTC.

V usage is TRBV30 and J usage is TRBJ1-1; D gene ambiguous. This CDR3 has 12 residues. Trimming shortened V by 6 bases and J by 6 bases, and 14 bases separated the two germline ends. CDR1 and CDR2 (germline): GTSNPN, SVGIG (reference sequence). CDR3 in amino acids: CACPAPTAEAFF. The CDR3 nucleotides read TGTGCCTGTCCCGCCCCTACGGCTGAAGCTTTCTTT.

The V call is TRBV28, the J call TRBJ2-1, with 11 bases lining up with TRBD2. Germline CDR1 reads MDHEN; CDR2 reads SYDVKM. The CDR3 loop spans 15 amino acids. V shed 5 bases, J shed 7 bases, and the junction held 7 bases outside the gene matches. The CDR3: CASSPRLAGMNEQFF. Here the CDR3 DNA reads TGTGCCAGCAGTCCCCGACTAGCGGGAATGAATGAGCAGTTCTTC.

The gene calls are TRBV18 and TRBJ2-7; D possibly corresponds to TRBD2 (5 bases). V lost 6 bases and J 5 bases, leaving 17 bases between the germline ends. The CDR3 has 14 amino acids. The V gene's germline CDR1 is KGHSH and CDR2 LQKENI. CDR3 bases: TGTGCCAGCTCCCCTATCCCCGGGGTTAACGAGCAGTACTTC. As protein: CASSPIPGVNEQYF.

The chain uses TRBV4-1 and TRBJ2-2; D is possibly TRBD1 (7 bases). The CDR3 is made up of 18 amino acids. Germline lookup yields CDR1 MGHRA and CDR2 YSYEKL. V was shortened by 2 bases and J by 3 bases, with 19 bases between the two germline ends. In DNA form, the CDR3 reads TGCGCCAGCAGCCAAAGGGGGCCCGGCAGGGAGGACACCGGGGAGCTGTTTTTT. It translates to CASSQRGPGREDTGELFF.

The chain recombines TRBV7-9 with TRBJ1-5, with TRBD1 matching over 8 bases. V was clipped by 5 bases and J by 6 bases; unmatched bases: 9. This CDR3 region has 15 residues. CDR1 and CDR2 (germline): SEHNR, FQNEAQ (reference sequence). This chain's CDR3 is CASSLGTGRGQPQHF. DNA of the CDR3: TGTGCCAGCAGCCTTGGGACAGGCCGGGGTCAGCCCCAGCATTTT.

The chain carries TRBV28 and TRBJ2-7; tentative D call: TRBD2 (6 bases). Germline V gives CDR1 MDHEN, CDR2 SYDVKM. V was shortened by 4 bases and J by 2 bases, with 9 bases between the two germline ends. This CDR3 has 13 amino acids. The CDR3 nucleotides are TGTGCCAGCAGTTACGGGGGTCCCTACGAGCAGTACTTC. Translated, it gives CASSYGGPYEQYF.

J is TRBJ1-5 and V is TRBV5-5; D might be TRBD1 (5 bases). The CDR3 is 16 amino acids. CDR1 is SGHKS, CDR2 YYEKEE, per germline (reference sequence). Between the trimmed V and J ends, which lost 0 bases and 7 bases, there was a span of 17 bases. In DNA form, the CDR3 reads TGTGCCAGCAGCTTGGAGGCGGGACGGCAATACCAGCCCCAGCATTTT. Amino acid sequence: CASSLEAGRQYQPQHF.

In nucleotides, the CDR3 is TGTGCCAGCAGCGTAGACCTGACGCCGCCAGGCTATGGCTACACCTTC. This gives the protein CASSVDLTPPGYGYTF. V usage is TRBV9 and J usage is TRBJ1-2; no definite D call. This CDR3 spans 16 amino acids. Germline loops: CDR1 SGDLS, CDR2 YYNGEE. Trimming removed 0 bases at V and 4 bases at J, with 16 bases between. Together with reference TRBV9 and TRBJ1-2, the CDR3 gives the full variable domain: DSGVTQTPKHLITATGQRVTLRCSPRSGDLSVYWYQQSLDQGLQFLIQYYNGEERAKGNILERFSAQQFPDLHSELNLSSLELGDSALYFCASSVDLTPPGYGYTFGSGTRLTVV.

The chain has TRBV27 and TRBJ2-7; the D gene is possibly TRBD2 (6 bases). The germline CDR1 and CDR2 sequences are MNHEY and SMNVEV (reference sequence). The CDR3 is 16 amino acids. V was shortened by 0 bases and J by 3 bases, with 15 bases between the two germline ends. In DNA, the CDR3 is TGTGCCAGCAGTTTATCTGCGGGGCTAGCGATCTACGAGCAGTACTTC. Translating it yields CASSLSAGLAIYEQYF.

In this sample, this clone turned up a few times. The gene calls are TRBV30 and TRBJ1-2, with D unresolved. With 8 bases removed from V and 6 bases from J, the gap between germline ends came to 16 bases. CDR1 is GTSNPN, CDR2 SVGIG, per germline (reference sequence). The CDR3 totals 12 residues. The CDR3 bases are TGTGCCCGGTTACGGGGAATGGATGGCTACACCTTC. Amino acid sequence: CARLRGMDGYTF.

The chain links TRBV28 to TRBJ1-1; D is perhaps TRBD1 (6 bases). The CDR3 loop spans 14 amino acids. Trimming took 2 bases from V and 2 from J, leaving 9 bases between them. Germline CDR1 reads MDHEN; CDR2 reads SYDVKM. This CDR3 is CASSLRQANTEAFF. CDR3 nucleotide sequence: TGTGCCAGCAGTTTACGACAGGCAAACACTGAAGCTTTCTTT.

The chain combines TRBV5-1 with TRBJ2-1; 8 bases match TRBD1. J gave up 5 bases and V 1 base, and 14 bases lay outside the gene matches. Per germline, CDR1 SGHRS and CDR2 YFSETQ. CDR3 length equals 18 residues. The chain's CDR3 is CASSLTVPGTGGDNEQFF. The CDR3 DNA follows: TGCGCCAGCAGCTTGACTGTACCCGGGACAGGCGGTGACAATGAGCAGTTCTTC.

This clone was picked up a small number of times. The gene calls are TRBV4-1 and TRBJ1-1; no reliable D call. The CDR3 has 14 residues. In germline, CDR1 is MGHRA, CDR2 YSYEKL. Trimming took 1 base from V and 5 from J, leaving 11 bases between them. This CDR3 is CASSQAGEWTEAFF. The CDR3 coding sequence is TGCGCCAGCAGCCAAGCCGGAGAGTGGACTGAAGCTTTCTTT.

This chain uses TRBV5-6 with TRBJ2-6; TRBD1 agrees at 7 bases. The ends lost 1 base at V and 0 bases at J; junction bases unmatched: 4. CDR1 is SGHDT, CDR2 YYEEEE, per germline. This CDR3 has 17 residues. CDR3 nucleotide sequence: TGTGCCAGCAGCTTGAGGGGGCTCCTCTCTGGGGCCAACGTCCTGACTTTC. Amino acid sequence: CASSLRGLLSGANVLTF.

This clone is labeled medium-sized. The chain joins TRBV28 to TRBJ2-3; tentatively, D is TRBD2 (6 bases). CDR3 size: 13 residues. Germline-derived CDR1 and CDR2 are MDHEN and SYDVKM. With 5 bases removed from V and 0 bases from J, the gap between germline ends came to 6 bases. CDR3 in amino acids: CASSSGSTDTQYF. The CDR3, as DNA: TGTGCCAGCAGTAGCGGGAGCACAGATACGCAGTATTTT.

The chain has TRBV7-2 and TRBJ2-1, with 9 bases fitting TRBD2. The germline V gene encodes CDR1 SGHTA and CDR2 FQGNSA. V lost 4 bases, J lost 8 bases, and 12 bases stayed unmatched. The CDR3 has 16 residues. As DNA, the CDR3 is TGTGCCAGCAGCTCTTACACGGGACTAGCCATCGATGAGCAGTTCTTC. Its protein product is CASSSYTGLAIDEQFF.

CDR3 nucleotides: TGCGCCAGCAGCTTGGAGGGGGCTCGAGAGACCCAGTACTTC. This encodes CASSLEGARETQYF. This chain connects TRBV5-1 to TRBJ2-5; 7 nucleotides agree with TRBD1. CDR3 length: 14 amino acids. CDR1 is SGHRS, CDR2 YFSETQ, per germline. V was pared by 0 bases and J by 4 bases, with 3 bases of the junction left unmatched.

CDR3 in DNA: TGTGCCTGGAGGCCTGCAGGGGGAAGGCAGCCCCAGCATTTT. Its translation is CAWRPAGGRQPQHF. The chain joins TRBV30 to TRBJ1-5, with 7 bases identical to TRBD1. The ends lost 3 bases at V and 7 bases at J; junction bases unmatched: 9. Germline loops: CDR1 GTSNPN, CDR2 SVGIG (reference sequence). This CDR3 has 14 amino acids.

This chain joins TRBV7-8 and TRBJ2-7; 8 positions agree with TRBD2. Germline-derived CDR1 and CDR2 are SGHVS and FQNEAQ. The CDR3 totals 15 residues. The J segment lost 4 bases and the V segment lost 1 base, leaving 6 bases of the junction unmatched. CDR3 nucleotides: TGTGCCAGCAGCTTAGGCCGGACTAGCTTATACGAGCAGTACTTC. It specifies CASSLGRTSLYEQYF.

The V gene is TRBV25-1, the J gene TRBJ1-2, with a possible D match to TRBD1 (5 bases). Trimming shortened V by 8 bases and J by 1 base, and 20 bases separated the two germline ends. The CDR3 loop spans 16 amino acids. The germline CDR1 and CDR2 sequences are MGHDK and SYGVNS. The CDR3 sequence is CASLGGGTSDNYGYTF. The CDR3 region has the DNA TGTGCCAGCCTCGGGGGGGGAACCTCGGATAACTATGGCTACACCTTC.

V and J are TRBV6-5 and TRBJ2-1; 9 nucleotides agree with TRBD2. Germline V lookup: CDR1 MNHEY, CDR2 SVGAGI. V was clipped by 0 bases and J by 7 bases; unmatched bases: 4. CDR3 length: 15 amino acids. In nucleotides, the CDR3 is TGTGCCAGCAGTTACTCTGCGGGAGGGCCAAATGAGCAGTTCTTC. Its protein is CASSYSAGGPNEQFF.

The genes are TRBV27 and TRBJ2-6; TRBD1 matches at 8 bases. The germline V gene encodes CDR1 MNHEY and CDR2 SMNVEV (reference sequence). The CDR3 has 18 residues. Losses at the gene ends were 5 bases for V and 0 bases for J; bases not matched to a gene: 9. In DNA, the CDR3 is TGTGCCAGCAGTCCCCTACAGGGGGGCCGCTCTGGGGCCAACGTCCTGACTTTC. It yields the protein CASSPLQGGRSGANVLTF. Variable domain in full (rest from reference TRBV27 and TRBJ2-6): EAQVTQNPRYLITVTGKKLTVTCSQNMNHEYMSWYRQDPGLGLRQIYYSMNVEVTDKGDVPEGYKVSRKEKRNFPLILESPSPNQTSLYFCASSPLQGGRSGANVLTFGAGSRLTVL.

The rearrangement links TRBV30 to TRBJ1-2, with a possible D match to TRBD1 (6 bases). The germline CDR1 and CDR2 sequences are GTSNPN and SVGIG (reference sequence). This CDR3 is 13 amino acids long. Trimming pared 0 bases from V and 2 bases from J, leaving 7 bases between. CDR3 nucleotide sequence: TGTGCCTGGAGTGTAGACAGGAACTATGGCTACACCTTC. Translated, it gives CAWSVDRNYGYTF. The entire variable domain, with the rest obtained from reference TRBV30 and TRBJ1-2, is as follows: SQTIHQWPATLVQPVGSPLSLECTVEGTSNPNLYWYRQAAGRGLQLLFYSVGIGQISSEVPQNLSASRPQDRQFILSSKKLLLSDSGFYLCAWSVDRNYGYTFGSGTRLTVV.

The J gene is TRBJ2-7, the V gene TRBV27; 9 bases are a match to TRBD2. CDR3 size: 14 residues. Germline V gives CDR1 MNHEY, CDR2 SMNVEV (reference sequence). V dropped 6 bases and J dropped 4; count of bases not matched to a gene: 7. The DNA of the CDR3 is TGTGCCAGCAGACGCGCGGGAGGGCCTTACGAGCAGTACTTC. This translates into CASRRAGGPYEQYF.

The genes are TRBV7-2 and TRBJ1-5; tentative D call: TRBD1 (5 bases). Germline values: CDR1 SGHTA, CDR2 FQGNSA. Trimming stripped 4 bases from V and 4 bases from J, with 8 bases between. This CDR3 region has 13 residues. This CDR3 reads CASSSDRNQPQHF. The CDR3, as DNA: TGTGCCAGCAGCTCCGACAGAAATCAGCCCCAGCATTTT.

The chain couples TRBV4-2 to TRBJ2-1; D possibly corresponds to TRBD2 (6 bases). Germline CDR1 LGHNA, CDR2 YNFKEQ. Trimming stripped 4 bases from V and 8 bases from J, with 12 bases between. This CDR3 region has 13 residues. Written as DNA, the CDR3 is TGTGCCAGCAGCCCTCAAGGAGGGTATGAGCAGTTCTTC. Translating gives CASSPQGGYEQFF.

The chain employs TRBV14 and TRBJ2-3; 9 bases match TRBD1. CDR1 and CDR2 (germline): SGHDN, FVKESK. The CDR3 is 18 amino acids. V shed 1 base, J shed 9 bases, and the junction held 17 bases outside the gene matches. CDR3: CASSQVLFRTGAAITQYF. The CDR3 DNA follows: TGTGCCAGCAGCCAAGTATTATTTCGGACAGGGGCCGCCATAACGCAGTATTTT. Based on the CDR3 plus reference TRBV14 and TRBJ2-3, the full variable domain is EAGVTQFPSHSVIEKGQTVTLRCDPISGHDNLYWYRRVMGKEIKFLLHFVKESKQDESGMPNNRFLAERTGGTYSTLKVQPAELEDSGVYFCASSQVLFRTGAAITQYFGPGTRLTVL.

The chain carries TRBV27 and TRBJ2-1; D may be TRBD1 (5 bases). The CDR3 is 13 residues long. Germline loops: CDR1 MNHEY, CDR2 SMNVEV (reference sequence). Trimming pared 6 bases from V and 4 bases from J, leaving 10 bases between. As DNA, the CDR3 is TGTGCCAGCAGCTTAGACAGATACAATGAGCAGTTCTTC. Encoded protein: CASSLDRYNEQFF.

V is TRBV10-3 and J is TRBJ2-3; 8 positions agree with TRBD1. Germline assignment: CDR1 ENHRY and CDR2 SYGVKD. The CDR3 covers 14 residues. V dropped 7 bases and J dropped 0; count of bases not matched to a gene: 3. The CDR3, as DNA: TGTGCCATCACCGGGACAGGTAGCACAGATACGCAGTATTTT. It is translated as CAITGTGSTDTQYF.